These 20 T cell receptor beta chains share one sample of origin, sequenced in a study of blood T cell dynamics during melanoma immunotherapy. Only in-frame clones appear in the TCRdb table, and some are missing; sequencing was by immunoSEQ multiplex PCR. The sample consists of about 8,600 clones, roughly 87% of them appearing once. Time point here: week 3, after first cycle of checkpoint inhibitor. The sample here was blood, taken from a patient treated with checkpoint blockade. Receptors originate from a human donor with melanoma.

The chain is built from TRBV5-6 and TRBJ1-2; D might be TRBD1 (6 bases). This CDR3 has 15 amino acids. Trimming left V 4 bases short and J 7 bases short, with 20 bases between. Germline lookup yields CDR1 SGHDT and CDR2 YYEEEE. Here the CDR3 reads CASSPSGGPSSGYTF. CDR3 bases: TGTGCCAGCAGCCCTAGCGGGGGCCCCTCCTCTGGCTACACCTTC.

The chain links TRBV18 to TRBJ2-1; 10 nucleotides match TRBD2. Trimming took 3 bases from V and 5 from J; bases not matched to a gene: 28. This CDR3 has 23 amino acids. The germline CDR1 and CDR2 sequences are KGHSH and LQKENI. Here the CDR3 reads CASSPNPLWVISGRYWNDNEQFF. The CDR3 DNA reads as TGTGCCAGCTCACCGAACCCCCTGTGGGTGATTAGCGGGAGGTATTGGAACGACAATGAGCAGTTCTTC.

This clone showed up just a few times. The chain links TRBV28 to TRBJ1-1, with D unresolved. Trimming took off 3 bases at V and 4 bases at J, with 12 bases between the two ends. CDR1 is MDHEN, CDR2 SYDVKM, per germline. The CDR3 covers 14 residues. The CDR3 region is CASSFSIPSTEAFF. The DNA for the CDR3 is TGTGCCAGCAGTTTTTCCATTCCTAGCACTGAAGCTTTCTTT. The complete variable domain, with remaining parts taken from reference TRBV28 and TRBJ1-1, reads DVKVTQSSRYLVKRTGEKVFLECVQDMDHENMFWYRQDPGLGLRLIYFSYDVKMKEKGDIPEGYSVSREKKERFSLILESASTNQTSMYLCASSFSIPSTEAFFGQGTRLTVV.

The V and J genes are TRBV6-1 and TRBJ1-4; D remains unclear. V was clipped by 1 base and J by 11 bases, with 11 bases between them. Germline CDR1 reads MNHNS; CDR2 reads SASEGT. The CDR3 is made up of 13 amino acids. CDR3 amino acids: CASSEGVRRKLFF. CDR3 coding DNA: TGTGCCAGCAGTGAAGGGGTAAGAAGGAAACTGTTTTTT.

V usage is TRBV5-1 and J usage is TRBJ2-2, with TRBD2 matching over 9 bases. Germline V lookup: CDR1 SGHRS, CDR2 YFSETQ. Trimming at V came to 7 bases and at J to 6 bases, leaving 10 bases not matched to a gene. The CDR3 runs to 15 residues. This CDR3 is CASSPGTSFPGELFF. The CDR3 DNA reads TGCGCCAGCTCTCCCGGGACTAGCTTTCCCGGGGAGCTGTTTTTT.

The chain recombines TRBV30 with TRBJ1-3; D is possibly TRBD1 (6 bases). V was clipped by 3 bases and J by 3 bases, with 12 bases between them. The CDR3 sequence is 14 residues long. In germline, CDR1 is GTSNPN, CDR2 SVGIG (reference sequence). CDR3 nucleotides: TGTGCCTGGAGCCTTTCAGGGGTTGGAAACACCATATATTTT. Encoded protein: CAWSLSGVGNTIYF. Using reference TRBV30 and TRBJ1-3 for the parts outside the CDR3, the full variable domain is SQTIHQWPATLVQPVGSPLSLECTVEGTSNPNLYWYRQAAGRGLQLLFYSVGIGQISSEVPQNLSASRPQDRQFILSSKKLLLSDSGFYLCAWSLSGVGNTIYFGEGSWLTVV.

This chain connects TRBV5-4 to TRBJ1-6; D is unresolved. This CDR3 is 14 amino acids long. V was clipped by 2 bases and J by 4 bases, with 7 bases between them. The germline V gene encodes CDR1 SGHNT and CDR2 YYREEE (reference sequence). CDR3 coding DNA: TGTGCCAGCAGCTTTGGGAATTATAATTCACCCCTCCACTTT. This translates into CASSFGNYNSPLHF.

The V gene is TRBV2, the J gene TRBJ2-2, with D unclear. Trimming shortened V by 5 bases and J by 6 bases, and 16 bases separated the two germline ends. The CDR3 extends over 15 amino acids. Germline CDR1 reads SNHLY; CDR2 reads FYNNEI. Here the CDR3 reads CASSPGPDSPGELFF. The CDR3 nucleotides read TGTGCCAGCAGTCCCGGGCCAGATAGTCCCGGGGAGCTGTTTTTT.

The chain joins TRBV9 to TRBJ1-4; D gene ambiguous. CDR1 and CDR2 (germline): SGDLS, YYNGEE. The CDR3 is made up of 15 amino acids. V shed 3 bases and J shed 7 bases, with 16 bases lying between them. The CDR3 reads CASSGDSGLSEKLFF. Written as DNA, the CDR3 is TGTGCCAGCAGCGGAGATAGCGGGCTCTCTGAAAAACTGTTTTTT.

CDR3 sequence reads: CASSLQAGANYEQYF. The CDR3 coding sequence is TGTGCCAGCAGCTTACAAGCAGGGGCCAACTACGAGCAGTACTTC. The chain links TRBV7-6 to TRBJ2-7; TRBD1 might be the D (6 bases). The CDR3 runs to 15 residues. The germline V gene encodes CDR1 SGHVS and CDR2 FNYEAQ. Trimming pared 2 bases from V and 3 bases from J, leaving 14 bases between.

The rearrangement links TRBV7-9 to TRBJ2-3; TRBD2 might be the D (6 bases). The CDR3 consists of 15 residues. Germline V gene data show CDR1 as SEHNR and CDR2 as FQNEAQ (reference sequence). V lost 2 bases and J 1 base, leaving 10 bases between the germline ends. The CDR3 DNA reads TGTGCCAGCAGCTTATGGGCTAGCGGCACAGATACGCAGTATTTT. As protein: CASSLWASGTDTQYF.

This clone occurred once. V is TRBV5-1 and J is TRBJ2-7, with 9 bases that match TRBD2. Looked up from germline, CDR1 is SGHRS and CDR2 is YFSETQ. J was trimmed by 7 bases and V by 4 bases; bases with no gene match: 9. CDR3 length: 14 residues. CDR3 region: CASSLQTLAGEQYF. The CDR3 nucleotides read TGCGCCAGCAGCCTCCAAACCCTAGCGGGGGAGCAGTACTTC.

This clone has only one observation. This chain connects TRBV7-2 to TRBJ2-5, with D hard to call. Germline V gives CDR1 SGHTA, CDR2 FQGNSA. There are 13 residues in the CDR3. Trimming took 3 bases from V and 4 from J, leaving 9 bases between them. The CDR3 DNA follows: TGTGCCAGCAGCTTTGAAGGGATAGAGACCCAGTACTTC. Translation gives CASSFEGIETQYF.

This clone was observed once. The chain employs TRBV15 and TRBJ2-5; D gene ambiguous. The CDR3 runs 13 residues. V was trimmed by 5 bases and J by 5 bases, leaving 12 bases between them. Germline CDR1 LNHNV, CDR2 YYDKDF (reference sequence). DNA for the CDR3: TGTGCCACCAGCCCAAGGGTTCGGGAGACCCAGTACTTC. It yields the protein CATSPRVRETQYF.

The gene calls are TRBV15 and TRBJ2-5; TRBD2 might be the D (5 bases). V was pared by 0 bases and J by 1 base, with 9 bases between. Germline V lookup: CDR1 LNHNV, CDR2 YYDKDF (reference sequence). The CDR3 length is 15 residues. The CDR3 loop is CATSRDNSGQETQYF. CDR3 DNA sequence: TGTGCCACCAGCAGAGACAACAGCGGCCAAGAGACCCAGTACTTC.

V and J are TRBV27 and TRBJ2-1, with TRBD1 matching 10 bases. There are 15 residues in the CDR3. The germline gives CDR1 MNHEY, CDR2 SMNVEV (reference sequence). Trimming cost V 5 bases and J 7 bases; bases outside gene matches: 8. CDR3 nucleotides: TGTGCCAGCAGTCAACTCCGGGACAGGGGAAATGAGCAGTTCTTC. This translates into CASSQLRDRGNEQFF.

Points on this clone: The sample contains more than one DNA sequence encoding this CDR3. The chain is built from TRBV6-5 and TRBJ2-7; D is unresolved. Trimming cost V 6 bases and J 0 bases, with 12 bases left between them. The CDR3 spans 14 residues. Germline V gives CDR1 MNHEY, CDR2 SVGAGI. Here the CDR3 DNA reads TGTGCCAGCAGCTATCGGCCGGGCTCCTACGAGCAGTACTTC. It yields the protein CASSYRPGSYEQYF.

The chain is built from TRBV7-9 and TRBJ1-1; unclear D gene. V was shortened by 5 bases and J by 2 bases, with 9 bases between the two germline ends. Germline V CDR1 and CDR2: SEHNR, FQNEAQ (reference sequence). The CDR3 has 13 residues. The CDR3, as DNA: TGTGCCAGCAGCAAACAGATAAACACTGAAGCTTTCTTT. Protein sequence: CASSKQINTEAFF.

V gene TRBV7-8 combines with J gene TRBJ1-2, with a possible D match to TRBD1 (6 bases). The CDR3 covers 15 residues. Per germline, CDR1 SGHVS and CDR2 FQNEAQ. V lost 6 bases and J 6 bases, leaving 20 bases between the germline ends. The CDR3 DNA follows: TGTGCCAGCAGTCCACCCGGCAGGGCAGGGGATGGCTACACCTTC. It yields the protein CASSPPGRAGDGYTF.

This clone was seen a single time. The J gene is TRBJ1-5, the V gene TRBV2; D gene uncertain. V lost 4 bases and J 3 bases, leaving 4 bases between the germline ends. Germline V CDR1 and CDR2: SNHLY, FYNNEI. The CDR3 extends over 12 amino acids. The CDR3 sequence: CASSADNQPQHF. The CDR3 DNA follows: TGTGCCAGCAGTGCCGACAATCAGCCCCAGCATTTT.